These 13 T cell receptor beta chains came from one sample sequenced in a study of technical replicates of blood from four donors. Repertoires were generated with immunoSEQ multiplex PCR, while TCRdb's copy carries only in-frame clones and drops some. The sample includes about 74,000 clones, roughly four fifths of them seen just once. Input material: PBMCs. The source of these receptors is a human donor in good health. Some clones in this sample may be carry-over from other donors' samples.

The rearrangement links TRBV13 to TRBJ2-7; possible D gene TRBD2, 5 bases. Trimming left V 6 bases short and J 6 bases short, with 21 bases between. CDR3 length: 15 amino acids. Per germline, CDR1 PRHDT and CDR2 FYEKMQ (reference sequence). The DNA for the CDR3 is TGTGCCAGCAGTACAGCGCCCTTGGGCGGAGGCGAGCAGTACTTC. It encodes CASSTAPLGGGEQYF.

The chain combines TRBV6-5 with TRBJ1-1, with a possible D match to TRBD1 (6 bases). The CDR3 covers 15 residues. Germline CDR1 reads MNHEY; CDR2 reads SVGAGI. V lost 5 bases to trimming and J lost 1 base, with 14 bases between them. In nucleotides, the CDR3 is TGTGCCAGCAGTCTCCCAAAAGGGGGGAACACTGAAGCTTTCTTT. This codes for CASSLPKGGNTEAFF.

CDR3: CASSNGQLATNEKLFF. For the CDR3, the DNA is TGTGCCAGCAGCAACGGACAGCTAGCAACTAATGAAAAACTGTTTTTT. V usage is TRBV9 and J usage is TRBJ1-4; D might be TRBD1 (6 bases). Germline CDR1 and CDR2: SGDLS and YYNGEE. This CDR3 is built from 16 residues. Trimming took 4 bases from V and 0 from J, leaving 13 bases between them. Full variable domain (outside the CDR3, taken from reference TRBV9 and TRBJ1-4): DSGVTQTPKHLITATGQRVTLRCSPRSGDLSVYWYQQSLDQGLQFLIQYYNGEERAKGNILERFSAQQFPDLHSELNLSSLELGDSALYFCASSNGQLATNEKLFFGSGTQLSVL.

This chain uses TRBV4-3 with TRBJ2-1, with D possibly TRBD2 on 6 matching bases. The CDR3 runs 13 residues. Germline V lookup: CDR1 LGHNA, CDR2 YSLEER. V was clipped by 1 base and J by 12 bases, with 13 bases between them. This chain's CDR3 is CASSQGPSAAQFF. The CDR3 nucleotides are TGCGCCAGCAGCCAAGGTCCTAGCGCGGCGCAGTTCTTC.

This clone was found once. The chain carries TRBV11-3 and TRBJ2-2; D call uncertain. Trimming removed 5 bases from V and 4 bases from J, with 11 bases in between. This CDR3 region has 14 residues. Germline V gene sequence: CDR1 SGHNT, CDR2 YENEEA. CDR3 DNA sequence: TGTGCCAGCAGCCCTGTTAGTTTCACCGGGGAGCTGTTTTTT. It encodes CASSPVSFTGELFF.

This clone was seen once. CDR3 nucleotide sequence: TGCGCCAGCAGCCAAGGGGGACTAGGGGAAGAGACCCAGTACTTC. Encoded protein: CASSQGGLGEETQYF. The V gene is TRBV4-1, the J gene TRBJ2-5; 8 positions agree with TRBD2. The CDR3 is 15 residues long. Germline assignment: CDR1 MGHRA and CDR2 YSYEKL. Trimming removed 1 base from V and 3 bases from J; junction bases left unmatched: 4.

CDR3 sequence reads: CASSVGQGNPTNEKLFF. CDR3 DNA sequence: TGTGCCAGCAGCGTAGGACAGGGTAACCCAACTAATGAAAAACTGTTTTTT. The gene calls are TRBV9 and TRBJ1-4; the match to TRBD1 covers 7 bases. The CDR3 has 17 residues. The V gene end was trimmed by 0 bases and the J gene end by 0 bases; junction bases not matched to a gene: 5. Germline V gene sequence: CDR1 SGDLS, CDR2 YYNGEE. The full variable domain, its missing parts supplied by reference TRBV9 and TRBJ1-4, is DSGVTQTPKHLITATGQRVTLRCSPRSGDLSVYWYQQSLDQGLQFLIQYYNGEERAKGNILERFSAQQFPDLHSELNLSSLELGDSALYFCASSVGQGNPTNEKLFFGSGTQLSVL.

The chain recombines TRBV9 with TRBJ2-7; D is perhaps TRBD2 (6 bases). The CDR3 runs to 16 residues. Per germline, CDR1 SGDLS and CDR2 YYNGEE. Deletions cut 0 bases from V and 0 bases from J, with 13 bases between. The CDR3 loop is CASSVGPAGNSYEQYF. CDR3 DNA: TGTGCCAGCAGCGTAGGACCGGCGGGAAACTCCTACGAGCAGTACTTC.

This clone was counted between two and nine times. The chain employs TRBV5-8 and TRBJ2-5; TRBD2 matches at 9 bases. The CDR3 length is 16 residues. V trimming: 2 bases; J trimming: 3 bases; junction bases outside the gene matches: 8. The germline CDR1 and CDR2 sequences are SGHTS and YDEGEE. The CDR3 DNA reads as TGTGCCAGCAGCTTAGGTAGCGGGGGCCTGAAAGAGACCCAGTACTTC. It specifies CASSLGSGGLKETQYF.

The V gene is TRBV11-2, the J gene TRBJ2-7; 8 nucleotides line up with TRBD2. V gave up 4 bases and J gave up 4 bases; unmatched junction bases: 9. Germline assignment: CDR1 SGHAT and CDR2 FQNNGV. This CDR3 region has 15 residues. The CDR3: CASSSIAGRAYEQYF. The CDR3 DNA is TGTGCCAGCAGCTCGATAGCGGGAAGAGCTTACGAGCAGTACTTC.

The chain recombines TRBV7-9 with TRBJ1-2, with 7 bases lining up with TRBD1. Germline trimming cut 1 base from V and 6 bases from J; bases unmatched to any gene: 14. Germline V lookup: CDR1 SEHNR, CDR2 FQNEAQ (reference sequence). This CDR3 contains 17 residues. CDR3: CASSLGQGLETSDGYTF. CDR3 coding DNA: TGTGCCAGCAGCTTAGGACAGGGTTTGGAAACATCGGATGGCTACACCTTC.

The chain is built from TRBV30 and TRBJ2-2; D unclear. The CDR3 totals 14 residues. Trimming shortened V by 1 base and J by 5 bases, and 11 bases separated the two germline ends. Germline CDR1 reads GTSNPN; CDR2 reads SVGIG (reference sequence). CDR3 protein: CAWSGRYFTGELFF. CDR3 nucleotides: TGTGCCTGGAGTGGCAGGTACTTTACCGGGGAGCTGTTTTTT.

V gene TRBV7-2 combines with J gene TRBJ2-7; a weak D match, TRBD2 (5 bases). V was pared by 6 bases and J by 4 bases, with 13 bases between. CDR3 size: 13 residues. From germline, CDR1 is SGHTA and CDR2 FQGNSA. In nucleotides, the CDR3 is TGTGCCAGCAGACGTAATGGACTTTACGAGCAGTACTTC. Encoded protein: CASRRNGLYEQYF.